The 6 T cell receptor beta chains reported below all come from one sample, sequenced in a study of regulatory T cells in long-lasting Graves disease. Time point indicated: newly diagnosed GD, antithyroid drugs for less than 3 months. Generation of the TCR library employed RNA extracted from PBMCs. With iRepertoire HTBI primers and Arm-PCR of CDR3 regions, TCR beta libraries were built. MiXCR, run by TCRdb on the multiplex PCR reads, gives a single entry per CDR3 protein. This table holds under 450,000 distinct CDR3 sequences, under 20% found once. This same sample was also part of a study on T cells in Graves' hyperthyroidism and ophthalmopathy.

Sequenced material: peripheral blood mononuclear cells (PBMCs), taken at new diagnosis, from a patient treated with antithyroid drugs. The receptors come from a woman aged 18-29 years with Graves disease.

Worth noting for this clonotype: A read error is the likely source, as a far larger clone sits one nucleotide away. This rearrangement joins TRBV2 to TRBJ2-7; D is possibly TRBD1 (7 bases). The germline V and J ends were trimmed by 5 bases and 9 bases, with 23 bases remaining between them. CDR1 is SNHLY and CDR2 is FYNNEI in the germline V gene. The CDR3 consists of 15 residues. CDR3: CASSWGGTEVGGQYF. Here the CDR3 DNA reads TGTGCCAGCAGTTGGGGCGGGACAGAAGTGGGGGGGCAGTACTTC.

Comment on this clonotype: A read error may explain this, as a much larger clone is one base away. The V gene is TRBV7-3, the J gene TRBJ1-1, with D hard to call. Per the germline V gene, CDR1 is SGHTA and CDR2 is FQGTGA. V was shortened by 1 base and J by 4 bases, with 13 bases between the two germline ends. The CDR3 consists of 15 residues. The CDR3 is CASSLNPLGGTEAFF. CDR3 coding DNA: TGTGCCAGCAGCTTAAATCCCCTGGGAGGCACTGAAGCTTTCTTT. The entire variable domain, with the rest obtained from reference TRBV7-3 and TRBJ1-1, is as follows: GAGVSQTPSNKVTEKGKYVELRCDPISGHTALYWYRQSLGQGPEFLIYFQGTGAADDSGLPNDRFFAVRPEGSVSTLKIQRTERGDSAVYLCASSLNPLGGTEAFFGQGTRLTVV.

This clonotype came up many times. This chain's CDR3 is CASSVGTGVGNTIYF. The CDR3 DNA follows: TGCGCCAGCAGCGTGGGGACAGGGGTCGGAAACACCATATATTTT. The chain recombines TRBV5-1 with TRBJ1-3; 10 bases fit TRBD1. Germline CDR1 is SGHRS and CDR2 is YFSETQ. V gave up 4 bases and J gave up 4 bases; unmatched junction bases: 5. This CDR3 has 15 residues.

At least ten counts were recorded for this clonotype. The chain carries TRBV27 and TRBJ1-6; perhaps TRBD1 as D (6 bases). Germline CDR1 reads MNHEY; CDR2 reads SMNVEV (reference sequence). This CDR3 is built from 14 residues. Trimming removed 2 bases at V and 6 bases at J, with 8 bases between. CDR3 sequence reads: CASSLVQGNSPLHF. DNA of the CDR3: TGTGCCAGCAGTTTAGTACAGGGTAATTCACCCCTCCACTTT.

The table lists this clonotype with a few counts. This sequence joins TRBV28 and TRBJ1-2; D might be TRBD1 (5 bases). Trimming cost V 8 bases and J 6 bases, with 22 bases left between them. CDR1 and CDR2 from the germline V gene are MDHEN and SYDVKM. The CDR3 covers 15 residues. This CDR3 is CASCLYRDSYDGYTF. The DNA for the CDR3 is TGTGCCAGCTGCTTGTACCGGGACTCCTACGATGGCTACACCTTC.

This clonotype was seen a single time. This clone may be a read error of a much larger clone one base away. V and J are TRBV12-5 and TRBJ1-2; D remains ambiguous. The CDR3 has 14 amino acids. Trimming removed 1 base from V and 3 bases from J, with 9 bases in between. Germline assignment: CDR1 LGHNT and CDR2 FRNRAP. Here the CDR3 reads CASGLGDGDYGYTF. The DNA of the CDR3 is TGTGCTAGTGGTTTGGGTGACGGGGACTATGGCTACACCTTC.